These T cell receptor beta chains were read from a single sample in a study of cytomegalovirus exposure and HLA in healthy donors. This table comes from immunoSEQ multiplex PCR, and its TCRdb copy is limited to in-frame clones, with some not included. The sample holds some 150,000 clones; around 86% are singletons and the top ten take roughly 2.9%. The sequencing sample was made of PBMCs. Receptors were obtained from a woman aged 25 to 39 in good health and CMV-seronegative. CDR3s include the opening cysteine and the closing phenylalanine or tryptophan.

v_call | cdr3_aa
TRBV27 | CASSLSTGGTLRSTDTQYF
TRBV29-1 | CSVALRETQYF
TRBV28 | CASSLSPQASGRAHEQFF
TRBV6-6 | CASSDSASGNTIYF
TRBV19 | CASSMSGAWDNEQFF
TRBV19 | CASSPWRGQDTDTQYF
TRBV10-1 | CASSESGAGNTIYF
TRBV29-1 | CSVETGVPFF
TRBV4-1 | CASSQSSGQGAYGYTF
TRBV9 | CASSVRVAGDPYGYTF
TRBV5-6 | CASSPDRVSRETQYF
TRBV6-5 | CASSYSTLAAAYEQYF
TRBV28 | CASSLRREVGEKLFF
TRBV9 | CASSVGEGRQDSGNTIYF
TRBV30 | CACAGGSNEKLFF
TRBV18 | CASSRMGDRMNTEAFF
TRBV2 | CASRTGTANYGYTF
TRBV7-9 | CASSLLGYSSGNTIYF
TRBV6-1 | CASSRQFSTDTQYF
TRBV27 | CASARTGVRDTQYF
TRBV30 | CAWSVWGQRGYGYTF
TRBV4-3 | CASSLLPGTDLSMGYTF
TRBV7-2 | CASSLLGGVETQYF
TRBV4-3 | CASSQRYSRTGTDTQYF
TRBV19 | CASSGSPGWGYTF
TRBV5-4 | CASSLSGRASTDTQYF
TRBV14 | CASSPGAGFGYTF